These 3 T cell receptor beta chains came from one sample sequenced in a study of monozygotic twins with inflammatory bowel disease. Reprocessing the 5' RACE reads, TCRdb reports a single entry for every CDR3 protein and omits DNA. This sample's table has approximately 330,000 distinct CDR3 sequences. Sequencing was carried out using blood. These receptors originate from a human donor with ulcerative colitis or Crohn's disease, or a healthy co-twin of an affected twin (not recorded which).

V is TRBV4-1 and J is TRBJ2-1; no DNA is available, so the TRBD1 call from TCRdb remains unchecked. Germline V gene lookup returns CDR1 MGHRA and CDR2 YSYEKL. The length of the CDR3 is 15 residues. CDR3 protein: CASSQYGTGVNEQFF.

The chain employs TRBV12-5 and TRBJ2-1; TCRdb's assignment of TRBD1 cannot be checked, as there is no DNA. Germline CDR1 is LGHNT and CDR2 is FRNRAP. This CDR3 spans 15 amino acids. CDR3 in amino acids: CASGNRDRAGGEQFF.

This chain joins TRBV6-2 or TRBV6-3 and TRBJ1-2. CDR3 length: 13 residues. Germline lookup yields CDR1 MNHEY and CDR2 SVGEGT. CDR3 in amino acids: CASAYGQSYGYTF.